Described below is a single T cell receptor beta chain sequence and its context. This CDR3 is 12 amino acids long. The ends were cut back, 6 bases at V and 3 bases at J, with 9 bases in the middle. Per the germline V gene, CDR1 is MNHNS and CDR2 is SASEGT. This sample stems from a study of T cell changes during pregnancy in multiple sclerosis. The protocol was immunoSEQ multiplex PCR, while the TCRdb copy is restricted to in-frame clones and leaves out a portion. The sample has about 40,000 clones; approximately 88% are singletons. The input for sequencing was peripheral blood, taken in the first trimester of pregnancy. This chain uses TRBV6-1 with TRBJ2-7; a weak D match, TRBD2 (5 bases). This clonotype was sampled from a female donor in good health, enrolled as a control in a pregnancy study. CDR3 nucleotide sequence: TGTGCCAGCAGCCTGGCGGGCTACGAGCAGTACTTC. Protein: CASSLAGYEQYF.